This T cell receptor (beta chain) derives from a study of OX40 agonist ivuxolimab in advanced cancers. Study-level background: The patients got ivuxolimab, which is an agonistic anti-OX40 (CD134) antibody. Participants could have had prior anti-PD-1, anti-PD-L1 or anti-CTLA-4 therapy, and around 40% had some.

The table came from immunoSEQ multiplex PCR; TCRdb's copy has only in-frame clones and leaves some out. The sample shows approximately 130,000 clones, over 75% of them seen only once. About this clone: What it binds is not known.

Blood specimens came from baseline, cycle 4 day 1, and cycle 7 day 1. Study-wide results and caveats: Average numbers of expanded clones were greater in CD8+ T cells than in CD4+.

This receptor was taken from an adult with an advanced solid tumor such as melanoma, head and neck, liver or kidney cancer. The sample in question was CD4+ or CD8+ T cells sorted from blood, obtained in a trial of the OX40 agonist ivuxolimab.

The CDR3 region has the DNA TGTGCCAGCAGTGGGCAGCAAGGGGTCGGCGAGCAGTACTTC. This codes for CASSGQQGVGEQYF. This rearrangement joins TRBV2 to TRBJ2-5; D perhaps matches TRBD1 (5 bases). The DNA end is more similar to TRBJ2-7, so the J call may be wrong. The V gene's germline CDR1 is SNHLY and CDR2 FYNNEI. The CDR3 length is 14 residues.